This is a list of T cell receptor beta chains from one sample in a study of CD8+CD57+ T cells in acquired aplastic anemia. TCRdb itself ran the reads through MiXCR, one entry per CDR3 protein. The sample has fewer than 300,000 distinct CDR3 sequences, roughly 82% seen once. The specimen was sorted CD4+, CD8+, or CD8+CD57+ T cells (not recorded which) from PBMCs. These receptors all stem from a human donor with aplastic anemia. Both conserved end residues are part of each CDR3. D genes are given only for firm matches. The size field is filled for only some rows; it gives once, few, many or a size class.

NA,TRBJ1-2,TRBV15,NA,TGTGCCACCAGCGGGAATAACTATGGCTACACCTTC,CATSGNNYGYTF
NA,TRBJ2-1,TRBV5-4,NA,TGTGCCAGCAGCGTACAGGGATTCAATGAGCAGTTCTTC,CASSVQGFNEQFF
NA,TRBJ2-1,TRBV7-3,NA,TGTGCCAGTAGTTCTGGGAGAGCGTGGTCCGACACCGAGCAGTTCTTC,CASSSGRAWSDTEQFF
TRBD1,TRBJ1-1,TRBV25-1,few,TGTGCCACCCGGCCCAGGGGGTTGCAAGACACTGAAGCTTTCTTT,CATRPRGLQDTEAFF
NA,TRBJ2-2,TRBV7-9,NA,NA,CARQAAGGTQYFGELFF
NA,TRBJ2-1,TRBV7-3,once,TGTGCCAGCAGCTTACAGGGAACCTGGGGAGAGACCCAGCAGTTCTTC,CASSLQGTWGETQQFF
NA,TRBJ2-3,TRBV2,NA,TGTGCCACCAGTGACCTCGGGCCACGAGATACGCAGTATTTT,CATSDLGPRDTQYF
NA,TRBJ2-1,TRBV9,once,TGTGCCAGCAGCGTACGTGTGATGGGGAAAGGTTCACAGCAGTTCTTC,CASSVRVMGKGSQQFF
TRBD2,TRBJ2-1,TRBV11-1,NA,TGTGCCAGCAGCTTGAGTAGCGGGAGGATGTATGAGCAGTTCTTC,CASSLSSGRMYEQFF
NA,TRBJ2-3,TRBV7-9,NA,TGCGCCAGCAGCGAGGGGCCGGGACACAAGGAGCATTTT,CASSEGPGHKEHF
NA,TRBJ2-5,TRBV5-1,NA,TGCGCCAGCAGCTTGACTACAAAAGAGACCCAGTACTTC,CASSLTTKETQYF
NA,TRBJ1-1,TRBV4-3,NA,TGCGCCAGCAGCCGACGGACTGAAGCTTTCTTT,CASSRRTEAFF
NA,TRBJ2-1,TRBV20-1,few,TGCAGTGCTCCGACCGGGACACGGGATGAGCAGTTCTTC,CSAPTGTRDEQFF
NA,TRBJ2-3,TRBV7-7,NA,TGTGCTAGCAGCTTATCCCCGAGGAATGAGCAGTTGTTCTATTTT,CASSLSPRNEQLFYF
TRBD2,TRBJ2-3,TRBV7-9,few,TGTGCCAGCAGCCGAGGGGCAGCGGGAGTCGGGGCAGATACGCAGTATTTT,CASSRGAAGVGADTQYF
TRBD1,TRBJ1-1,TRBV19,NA,TGTGCCAGCAGGACAGGGTTATTAACCGGGGCTTTCTTT,CASRTGLLTGAFF
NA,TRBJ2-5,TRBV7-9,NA,TGTGCCGGCCTTGGGGGGGCGGGGGCCCAGTACTTC,CAGLGGAGAQYF
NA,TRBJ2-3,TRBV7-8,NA,TGTGCCAGCAGCTTAGCGGGAGGTCCCAAAGCCCTTTATTTT,CASSLAGGPKALYF
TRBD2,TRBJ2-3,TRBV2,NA,TGTGCCAGCAGTGAAGCCCTACTAGCGGGAGCTGCAGATACGCAGTATTTT,CASSEALLAGAADTQYF
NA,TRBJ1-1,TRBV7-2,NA,TGTGCCAGCAGCTTAGATCGGGGAGGGAATACTCAGGATTTCTTT,CASSLDRGGNTQDFF
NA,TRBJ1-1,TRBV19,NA,TGTGCCAGTAGTATGGGGCAGAACGTGAACACTGAAGCTTTCTTT,CASSMGQNVNTEAFF
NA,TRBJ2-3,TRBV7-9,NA,TGTGCCAGCAGCTCATTCGACACGGGGTGTTTT,CASSSFDTGCF
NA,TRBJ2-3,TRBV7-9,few,TGTGCCAGCACCCTAGGGGGAGGTCCCGATACGCAGTATTTT,CASTLGGGPDTQYF
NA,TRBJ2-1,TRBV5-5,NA,TGTGCCAGCAGCTTGGGCCGGGCCTCCTACAATGAGCAGTTCTTC,CASSLGRASYNEQFF
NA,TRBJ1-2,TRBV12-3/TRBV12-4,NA,TGTGCCAGCAGTTTAGAAGGCGCGAACACTGAAGCTAACTATGGCTACACCTTC,CASSLEGANTEANYGYTF
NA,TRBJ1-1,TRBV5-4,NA,TGTGCCAGCAGCTTGGCCTTGGTCGTCTTGAACACTGAAGCTTTCTTT,CASSLALVVLNTEAFF
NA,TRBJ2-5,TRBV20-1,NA,TGCAGTGCTCCCGCGATAGGACGTGTAGAGACCCAGTACTTC,CSAPAIGRVETQYF
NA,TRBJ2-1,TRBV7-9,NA,TGTGCCAGCAGCTTTCAGGGATGCACTGAAGCTGTCTTTCAGTTCTTC,CASSFQGCTEAVFQFF
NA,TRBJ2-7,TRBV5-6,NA,TGTGCCAGCAGCGTGGAGGGGGCCCTACTCTACGAGCAGTACTTC,CASSVEGALLYEQYF
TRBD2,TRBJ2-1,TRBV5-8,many,TGTGCCAGCAGCTTTACTAGCGGAAACGGTCAGGATGAGCAGTTCTTC,CASSFTSGNGQDEQFF
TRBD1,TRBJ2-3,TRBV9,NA,TGTGCCAGCAGCTCACGGGACAGGGCCGTGGACTATGATTTT,CASSSRDRAVDYDF
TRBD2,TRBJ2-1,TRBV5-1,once,TGCGCCAGCAGCTCAACTAGCGGGTCCTACAATGAGCAGTTCTTC,CASSSTSGSYNEQFF
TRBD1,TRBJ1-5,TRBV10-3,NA,TGTGCCATCAGTTCGACGGACAGGGGTAGCAATCAGCCCCAGCATTTT,CAISSTDRGSNQPQHF
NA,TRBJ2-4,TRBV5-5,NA,TGTGCCAGCAGCCTTGCGACAGACATTCAGTACTTC,CASSLATDIQYF
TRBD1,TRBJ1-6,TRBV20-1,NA,TGCAGTGCTAGCGGAATTGAGGACAGGGACAATTCACCCCTCCACTTT,CSASGIEDRDNSPLHF
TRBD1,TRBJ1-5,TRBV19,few,TGTGCCAGTAGTTTCTTCGGACAGGTCAATCAGCCCCAGCATTTT,CASSFFGQVNQPQHF
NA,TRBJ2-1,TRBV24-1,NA,TGTGCCAGCAGGGCAGGACTAACGGGAAGTCTGTCCTTC,CASRAGLTGSLSF
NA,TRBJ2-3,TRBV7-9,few,TGTGCCAGCAGCTTAGGATCGGGGGCCGGGGCGCAGTACTTT,CASSLGSGAGAQYF
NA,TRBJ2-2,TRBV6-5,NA,TGTGCCAGCAGCGGAACTGGGGAGCTGTTTTTT,CASSGTGELFF
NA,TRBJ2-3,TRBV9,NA,TGTGCCAGCAGCCCCTCAGGGGATGAGCAGTATTTT,CASSPSGDEQYF
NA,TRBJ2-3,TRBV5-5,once,TGTGCCAGCAGCTTGGAAGATGCGCAGTATTTT,CASSLEDAQYF
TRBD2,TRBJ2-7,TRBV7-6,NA,TGTGCCAGCAGCTTATGCGGGGGGGGCTCCTACGAGCAGTACTTC,CASSLCGGGSYEQYF
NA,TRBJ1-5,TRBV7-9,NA,TGTGCCAGCAGCCATACGGGGACTCCCCCCCAGCATTTT,CASSHTGTPPQHF
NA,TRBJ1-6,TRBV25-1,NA,TGTGCCAGCAGTCAGGGGTACTATAATTCACCCCTCCACTTT,CASSQGYYNSPLHF
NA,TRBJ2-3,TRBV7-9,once,TGTGCCAGACGCTTGGCTAGGGAGACCCAGAACCAGTGTTTT,CARRLARETQNQCF
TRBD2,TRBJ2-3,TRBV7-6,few,TGTGCCAGCAGCTTGGACGCGAGCGGGAGCAGCACAGATTTT,CASSLDASGSSTDF
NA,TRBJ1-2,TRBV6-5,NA,TGTGCCAGCAGTTCCGTGCAGGGTGACTACGAGCAGTACTTCACCTTC,CASSSVQGDYEQYFTF
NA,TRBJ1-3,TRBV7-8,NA,TGTGCCAGCAGCTTAGCGGGAGGCACCATATATTTT,CASSLAGGTIYF